The 5 T cell receptor beta chains reported below all come from one sample, sequenced in a study of OX40 agonist ivuxolimab in advanced cancers. Here immunoSEQ multiplex PCR was the method, and the copy in TCRdb shows in-frame clones only, minus some. The sample contains about 42,000 clones, 75% to 90% of which appear only once. The sample consisted of CD4+ or CD8+ T cells sorted from blood, taken in a trial of the OX40 agonist ivuxolimab. Receptors originate from an adult with an advanced solid tumor such as melanoma, head and neck, liver or kidney cancer.

The J gene is TRBJ1-2, the V gene TRBV18, with 10 bases identical to TRBD1. This CDR3 contains 14 residues. Germline V gives CDR1 KGHSH, CDR2 LQKENI. With V trimmed by 4 bases and J by 4 bases, 3 bases remained unmatched. In DNA, the CDR3 is TGTGCCAGCTCACTGGGGGACAGGGGCTATGGCTACACCTTC. As protein: CASSLGDRGYGYTF.

The chain is built from TRBV2 and TRBJ1-6, with no clear D. From germline, CDR1 is SNHLY and CDR2 FYNNEI. This CDR3 is 15 amino acids long. The V end was cut by 0 bases, the J end by 13 bases, with 16 bases between. As DNA, the CDR3 is TGTGCCAGCAGTGAAGCGCTGCCGAGCTGGTTCCCCCTCCACTTT. This codes for CASSEALPSWFPLHF.

This clone has only one observation. The rearrangement joins TRBV5-1 to TRBJ1-5, with 12 nucleotides matching TRBD1. The CDR3 extends over 15 amino acids. J lost 6 bases, V lost 4 bases, and 5 bases had no gene match. Germline CDR1 reads SGHRS; CDR2 reads YFSETQ. CDR3 DNA: TGCGCCAGCAGCCCAGGGACAGGGGGCTCTCAGCCCCAGCATTTT. This translates into CASSPGTGGSQPQHF. Full variable domain (remainder filled in from reference TRBV5-1 and TRBJ1-5): KAGVTQTPRYLIKTRGQQVTLSCSPISGHRSVSWYQQTPGQGLQFLFEYFSETQRNKGNFPGRFSGRQFSNSRSEMNVSTLELGDSALYLCASSPGTGGSQPQHFGDGTRLSIL.

This clone occurred once. The chain links TRBV5-1 to TRBJ1-4; the D gene is possibly TRBD1 (5 bases). The CDR3 runs 16 residues. V was cut by 4 bases and J by 4 bases, with 17 bases left in between. Germline V gene lookup returns CDR1 SGHRS and CDR2 YFSETQ. CDR3 sequence: CASSLGTDSYNEKLFF. CDR3 nucleotide sequence: TGCGCCAGCAGCCTCGGGACGGACTCTTATAATGAAAAACTGTTTTTT.

J is TRBJ2-5 and V is TRBV5-5; D call uncertain. This CDR3 has 13 residues. Per the germline V gene, CDR1 is SGHKS and CDR2 is YYEKEE (reference sequence). The V gene lost 1 base and the J gene lost 1 base, with 5 bases spanning the gap. CDR3 residues: CASSLRTQETQYF. CDR3 bases: TGTGCCAGCAGCTTGCGTACCCAAGAGACCCAGTACTTC. Complete variable domain (other parts from reference TRBV5-5 and TRBJ2-5): DAGVTQSPTHLIKTRGQQVTLRCSPISGHKSVSWYQQVLGQGPQFIFQYYEKEERGRGNFPDRFSARQFPNYSSELNVNALLLGDSALYLCASSLRTQETQYFGPGTRLLVL.